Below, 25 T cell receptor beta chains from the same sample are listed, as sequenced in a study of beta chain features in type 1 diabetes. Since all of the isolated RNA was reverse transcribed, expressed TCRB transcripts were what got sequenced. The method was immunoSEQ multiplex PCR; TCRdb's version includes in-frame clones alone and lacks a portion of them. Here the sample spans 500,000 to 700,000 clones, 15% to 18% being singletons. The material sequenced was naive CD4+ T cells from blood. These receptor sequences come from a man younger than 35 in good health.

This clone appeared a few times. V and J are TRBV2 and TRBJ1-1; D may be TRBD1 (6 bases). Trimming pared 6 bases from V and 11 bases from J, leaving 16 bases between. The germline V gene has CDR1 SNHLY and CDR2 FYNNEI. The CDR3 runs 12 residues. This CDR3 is CASSPPDSAAFF. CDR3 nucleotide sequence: TGTGCCAGCAGCCCCCCGGACAGCGCGGCTTTCTTT.

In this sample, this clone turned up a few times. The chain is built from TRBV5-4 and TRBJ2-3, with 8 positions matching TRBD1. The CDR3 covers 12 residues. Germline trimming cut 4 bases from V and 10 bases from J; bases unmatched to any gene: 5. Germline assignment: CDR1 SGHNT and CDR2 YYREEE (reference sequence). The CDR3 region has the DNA TGTGCCAGCAGCGCAGGACAGGGCTCGCAGTATTTT. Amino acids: CASSAGQGSQYF.

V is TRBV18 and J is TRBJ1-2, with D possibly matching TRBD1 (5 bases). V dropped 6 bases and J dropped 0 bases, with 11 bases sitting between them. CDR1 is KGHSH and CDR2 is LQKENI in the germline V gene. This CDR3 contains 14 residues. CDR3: CASSRTPTNYGYTF. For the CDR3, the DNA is TGTGCCAGCTCGCGGACACCCACTAACTATGGCTACACCTTC.

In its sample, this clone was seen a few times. CDR3 nucleotides: TGCGCCAGCAGCCAAGCCGGGAGGGCCGGTAGGACAGATACGCAGTATTTT. This gives the protein CASSQAGRAGRTDTQYF. The rearrangement joins TRBV4-1 to TRBJ2-3, with TRBD2 matching over 8 bases. After removal of 1 base from V and 3 bases from J, the junction contained 9 bases not matched to a gene. The CDR3 is 17 residues long. Per germline, CDR1 MGHRA and CDR2 YSYEKL.

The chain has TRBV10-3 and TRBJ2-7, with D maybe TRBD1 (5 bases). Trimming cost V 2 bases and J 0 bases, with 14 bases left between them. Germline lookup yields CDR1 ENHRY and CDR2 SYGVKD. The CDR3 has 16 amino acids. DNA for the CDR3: TGTGCCATCAGTGAGGTGGACATGACCAGCTCCTACGAGCAGTACTTC. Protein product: CAISEVDMTSSYEQYF.

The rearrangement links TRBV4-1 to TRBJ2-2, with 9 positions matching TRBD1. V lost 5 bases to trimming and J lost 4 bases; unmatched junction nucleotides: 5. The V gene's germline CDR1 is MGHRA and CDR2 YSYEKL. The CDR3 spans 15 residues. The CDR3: CASSSGGQGTGELFF. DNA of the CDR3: TGCGCCAGCAGCTCAGGGGGACAGGGCACCGGGGAGCTGTTTTTT.

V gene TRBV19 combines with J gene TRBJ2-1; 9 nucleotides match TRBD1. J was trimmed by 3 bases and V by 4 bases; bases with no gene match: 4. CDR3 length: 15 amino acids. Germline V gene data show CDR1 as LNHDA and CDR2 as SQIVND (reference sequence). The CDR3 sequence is CASSKGQGGYNEQFF. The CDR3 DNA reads TGTGCCAGTAGTAAGGGACAGGGTGGCTACAATGAGCAGTTCTTC.

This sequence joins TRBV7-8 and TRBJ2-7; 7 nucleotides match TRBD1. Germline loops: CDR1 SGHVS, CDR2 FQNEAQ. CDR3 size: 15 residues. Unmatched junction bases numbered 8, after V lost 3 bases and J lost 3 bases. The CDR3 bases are TGTGCCAGCAGCTTGCAACACAGGGGTGTCTACGAGCAGTACTTC. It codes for CASSLQHRGVYEQYF.

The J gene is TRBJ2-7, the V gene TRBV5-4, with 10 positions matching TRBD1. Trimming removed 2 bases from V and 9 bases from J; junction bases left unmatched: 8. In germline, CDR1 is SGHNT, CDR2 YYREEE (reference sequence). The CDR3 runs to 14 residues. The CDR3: CASSLDRGPIRQYF. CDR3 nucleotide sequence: TGTGCCAGCAGCTTAGACAGGGGGCCTATTCGGCAGTACTTC.

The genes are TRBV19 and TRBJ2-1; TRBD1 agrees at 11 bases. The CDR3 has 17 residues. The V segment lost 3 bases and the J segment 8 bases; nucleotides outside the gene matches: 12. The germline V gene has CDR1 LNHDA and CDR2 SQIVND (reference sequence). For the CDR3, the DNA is TGTGCCAGTAGTATCTGGCGGCTCCGGGACAGGGGGGATGAGCAGTTCTTC. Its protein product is CASSIWRLRDRGDEQFF.

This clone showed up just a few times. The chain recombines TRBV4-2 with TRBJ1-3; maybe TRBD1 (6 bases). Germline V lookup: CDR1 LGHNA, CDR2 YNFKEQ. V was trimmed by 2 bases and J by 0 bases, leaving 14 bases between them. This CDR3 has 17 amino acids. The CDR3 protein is CASSQPRGGDSGNTIYF. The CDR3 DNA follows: TGTGCCAGCAGCCAACCACGGGGGGGCGACTCTGGAAACACCATATATTTT.

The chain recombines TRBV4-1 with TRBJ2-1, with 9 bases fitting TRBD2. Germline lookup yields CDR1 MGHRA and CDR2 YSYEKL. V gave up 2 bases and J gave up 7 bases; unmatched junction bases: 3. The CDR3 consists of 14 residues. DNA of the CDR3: TGCGCCAGCAGCCAATTAGCGGGAGCGAATGAGCAGTTCTTC. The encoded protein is CASSQLAGANEQFF.

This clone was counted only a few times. DNA for the CDR3: TGTGCCATCAGGCCCCTTGGACAGGCCTACAATGAGCAGTTCTTC. Its protein is CAIRPLGQAYNEQFF. The chain combines TRBV10-3 with TRBJ2-1; 7 bases fit TRBD1. The CDR3 totals 15 residues. V gave up 6 bases and J gave up 2 bases; unmatched junction bases: 7. Germline CDR1 is ENHRY and CDR2 is SYGVKD.

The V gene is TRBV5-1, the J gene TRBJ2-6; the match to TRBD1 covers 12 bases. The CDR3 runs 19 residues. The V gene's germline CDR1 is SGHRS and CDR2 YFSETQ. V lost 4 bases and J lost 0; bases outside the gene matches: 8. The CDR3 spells CASSSPGTGGPSGANVLTF. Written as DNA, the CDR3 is TGCGCCAGCAGCAGCCCCGGGACAGGGGGCCCCTCTGGGGCCAACGTCCTGACTTTC.

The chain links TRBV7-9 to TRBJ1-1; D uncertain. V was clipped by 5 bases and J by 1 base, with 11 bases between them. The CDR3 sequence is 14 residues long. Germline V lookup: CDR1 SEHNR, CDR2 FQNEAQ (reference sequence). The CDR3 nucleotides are TGTGCCAGCAGCCCCGGACCCGCGAACACTGAAGCTTTCTTT. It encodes CASSPGPANTEAFF.

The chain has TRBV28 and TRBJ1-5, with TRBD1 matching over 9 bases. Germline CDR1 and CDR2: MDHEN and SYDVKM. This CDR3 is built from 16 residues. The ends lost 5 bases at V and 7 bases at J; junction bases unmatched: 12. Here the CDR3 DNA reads TGTGCCAGCAGTCAGCCTGGGACAGGGCTCTGGCAGCCCCAGCATTTT. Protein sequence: CASSQPGTGLWQPQHF.

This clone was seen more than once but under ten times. CDR3 DNA: TGTGCCAGCAGTAACGTACTCTCTGGAAACACCATATATTTT. Its protein product is CASSNVLSGNTIYF. This chain connects TRBV5-4 to TRBJ1-3; D is unclear. The V gene lost 5 bases and the J gene lost 0 bases, with 9 bases spanning the gap. Per germline, CDR1 SGHNT and CDR2 YYREEE (reference sequence). The CDR3 length is 14 residues. The full variable domain, completed using reference TRBV5-4 and TRBJ1-3, is ETGVTQSPTHLIKTRGQQVTLRCSSQSGHNTVSWYQQALGQGPQFIFQYYREEENGRGNFPPRFSGLQFPNYSSELNVNALELDDSALYLCASSNVLSGNTIYFGEGSWLTVV.

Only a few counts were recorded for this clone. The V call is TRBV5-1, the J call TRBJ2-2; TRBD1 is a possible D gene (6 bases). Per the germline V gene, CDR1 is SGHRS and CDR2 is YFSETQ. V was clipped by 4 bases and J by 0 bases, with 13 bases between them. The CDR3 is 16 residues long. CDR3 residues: CASSQQGQPNTGELFF. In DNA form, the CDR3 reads TGCGCCAGCAGCCAACAGGGCCAGCCGAACACCGGGGAGCTGTTTTTT.

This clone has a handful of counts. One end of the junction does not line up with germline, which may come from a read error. The CDR3 reads CASSYRGSSYEQYF. CDR3 coding DNA: TGTGCCAGCAGTTACAGGGGTAGCTCCTACGAGCAATACTTC. The chain recombines TRBV7-2 with TRBJ2-7; 7 bases line up with TRBD1. Germline V lookup: CDR1 SGHTA, CDR2 FQGNSA. This CDR3 is 14 amino acids long.

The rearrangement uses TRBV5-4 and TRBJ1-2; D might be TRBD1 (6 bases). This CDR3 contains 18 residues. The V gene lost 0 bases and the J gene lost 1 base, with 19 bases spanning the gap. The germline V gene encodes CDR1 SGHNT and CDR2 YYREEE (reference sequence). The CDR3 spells CASSLVDRILRDNYGYTF. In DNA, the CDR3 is TGTGCCAGCAGCTTGGTAGACAGGATCCTAAGGGATAACTATGGCTACACCTTC.

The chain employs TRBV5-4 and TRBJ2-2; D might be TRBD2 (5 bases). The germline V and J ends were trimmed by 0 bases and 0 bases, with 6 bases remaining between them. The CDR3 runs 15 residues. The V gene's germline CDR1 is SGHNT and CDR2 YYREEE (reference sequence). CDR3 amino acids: CASSLDGTNTGELFF. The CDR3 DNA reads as TGTGCCAGCAGCTTGGACGGGACGAACACCGGGGAGCTGTTTTTT.

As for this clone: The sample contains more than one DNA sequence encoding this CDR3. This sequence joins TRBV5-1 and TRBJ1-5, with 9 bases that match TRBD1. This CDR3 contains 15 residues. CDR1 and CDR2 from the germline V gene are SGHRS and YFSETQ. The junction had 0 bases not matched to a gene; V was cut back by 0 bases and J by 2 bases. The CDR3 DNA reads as TGCGCCAGCAGCTTGGGACAGGGGGGCAATCAGCCCCAGCATTTT. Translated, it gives CASSLGQGGNQPQHF.

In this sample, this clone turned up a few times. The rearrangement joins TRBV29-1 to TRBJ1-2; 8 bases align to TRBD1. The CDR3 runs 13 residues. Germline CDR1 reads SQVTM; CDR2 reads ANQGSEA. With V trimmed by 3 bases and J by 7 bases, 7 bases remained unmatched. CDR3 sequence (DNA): TGCAGCGTTGAGGCAGGGGGCTCTCGTGGCTACACCTTC. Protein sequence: CSVEAGGSRGYTF.

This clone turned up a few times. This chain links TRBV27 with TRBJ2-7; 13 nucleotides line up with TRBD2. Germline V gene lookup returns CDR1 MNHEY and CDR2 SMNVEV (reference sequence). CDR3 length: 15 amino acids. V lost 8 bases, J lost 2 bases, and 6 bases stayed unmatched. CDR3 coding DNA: TGTGCCAGCGGCGGACTAGCGGGAGTTGCCTACGAGCAGTACTTC. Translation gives CASGGLAGVAYEQYF.

CDR3 bases: TGTGCCAGTGTGGCCCGCTCCTACGAGCAGTACTTC. Translation gives CASVARSYEQYF. This chain links TRBV28 with TRBJ2-7; the D is unclear. The CDR3 sequence is 12 residues long. Trimming shortened V by 9 bases and J by 0 bases, and 9 bases separated the two germline ends. Germline-derived CDR1 and CDR2 are MDHEN and SYDVKM.